These 2 T cell receptor beta chains were all obtained from the same sample, sequenced in a study of glioma-infiltrating T cells. Amplification of TCR alpha and beta CDR3 regions from RNA used iRepertoire nested multiplex PCR. From the multiplex PCR reads, TCRdb called clonotypes with MiXCR, one entry per CDR3 protein. This table has 300,000 to 400,000 distinct CDR3 sequences, roughly two fifths appearing once. Sequenced input: glioma tissue, nonneoplastic brain tissue, or PBMCs (not recorded which). Receptors were obtained from a human donor with low-grade glioma or glioblastoma, undergoing nonglioma brain surgery, or in good health (not recorded which).

The chain joins TRBV6-5 to TRBJ2-2; either TRBD1 or TRBD2 may fit D (5 bases each). In germline, CDR1 is MNHEY, CDR2 SVGAGI. Trimming removed 2 bases from V and 0 bases from J, with 13 bases in between. The CDR3 contains 17 residues. For the CDR3, the DNA is TGTGCCAGCAGTTACGATTCAAGGGACGCGAACACCGGGGAGCTGTTTTTT. The encoded protein is CASSYDSRDANTGELFF.

This clonotype has ten or more counts. The chain has TRBV6-2 or TRBV6-3 and TRBJ2-1, with 9 bases matching TRBD1. The germline gives CDR1 MNHEY, CDR2 SVGEGT. The CDR3 spans 15 residues. The V and J ends lost 6 bases and 5 bases, in that order; junction bases with no gene match: 8. The CDR3 bases are TGTGCCAGCAGGGACGGGACAGGGTTACACAATGAGCAGTTCTTC. It translates to CASRDGTGLHNEQFF.